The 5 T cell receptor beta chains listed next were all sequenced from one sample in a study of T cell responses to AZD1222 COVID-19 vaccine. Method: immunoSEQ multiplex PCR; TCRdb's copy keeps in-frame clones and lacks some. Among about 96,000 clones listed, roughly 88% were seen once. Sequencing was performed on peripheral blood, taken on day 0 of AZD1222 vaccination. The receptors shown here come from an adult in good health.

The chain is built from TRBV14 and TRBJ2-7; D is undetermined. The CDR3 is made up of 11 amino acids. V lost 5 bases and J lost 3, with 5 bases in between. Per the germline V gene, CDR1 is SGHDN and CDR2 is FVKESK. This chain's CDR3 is CASSYYYEQYF. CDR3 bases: TGTGCCAGCAGCTACTACTACGAGCAGTACTTC. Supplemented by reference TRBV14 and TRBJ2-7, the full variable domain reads EAGVTQFPSHSVIEKGQTVTLRCDPISGHDNLYWYRRVMGKEIKFLLHFVKESKQDESGMPNNRFLAERTGGTYSTLKVQPAELEDSGVYFCASSYYYEQYFGPGTRLTVT.

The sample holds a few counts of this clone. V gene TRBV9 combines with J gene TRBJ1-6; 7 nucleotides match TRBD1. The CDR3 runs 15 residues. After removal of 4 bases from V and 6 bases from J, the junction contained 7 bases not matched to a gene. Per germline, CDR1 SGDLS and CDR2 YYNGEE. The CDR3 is CASSPRTGLNSPLHF. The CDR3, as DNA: TGTGCCAGCAGCCCTAGGACAGGTCTTAATTCACCCCTCCACTTT. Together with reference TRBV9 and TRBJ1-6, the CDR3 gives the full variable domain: DSGVTQTPKHLITATGQRVTLRCSPRSGDLSVYWYQQSLDQGLQFLIQYYNGEERAKGNILERFSAQQFPDLHSELNLSSLELGDSALYFCASSPRTGLNSPLHFGNGTRLTVT.

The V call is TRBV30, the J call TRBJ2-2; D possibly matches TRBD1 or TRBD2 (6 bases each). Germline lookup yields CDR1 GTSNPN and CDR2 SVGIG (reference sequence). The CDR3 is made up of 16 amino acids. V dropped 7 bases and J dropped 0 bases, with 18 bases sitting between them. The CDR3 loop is CAYEGGAGANTGELFF. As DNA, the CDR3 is TGTGCCTACGAGGGGGGTGCAGGGGCGAACACCGGGGAGCTGTTTTTT. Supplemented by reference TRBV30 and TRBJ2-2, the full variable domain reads SQTIHQWPATLVQPVGSPLSLECTVEGTSNPNLYWYRQAAGRGLQLLFYSVGIGQISSEVPQNLSASRPQDRQFILSSKKLLLSDSGFYLCAYEGGAGANTGELFFGEGSRLTVL.

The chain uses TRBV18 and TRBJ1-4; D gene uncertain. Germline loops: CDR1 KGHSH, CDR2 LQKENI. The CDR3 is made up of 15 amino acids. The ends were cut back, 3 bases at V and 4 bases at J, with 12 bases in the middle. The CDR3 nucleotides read TGTGCCAGCTCACCGGGATGGGGATATAATGAAAAACTGTTTTTT. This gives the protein CASSPGWGYNEKLFF. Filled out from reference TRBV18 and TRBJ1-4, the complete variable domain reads NAGVMQNPRHLVRRRGQEARLRCSPMKGHSHVYWYRQLPEEGLKFMVYLQKENIIDESGMPKERFSAEFPKEGPSILRIQQVVRGDSAAYFCASSPGWGYNEKLFFGSGTQLSVL.

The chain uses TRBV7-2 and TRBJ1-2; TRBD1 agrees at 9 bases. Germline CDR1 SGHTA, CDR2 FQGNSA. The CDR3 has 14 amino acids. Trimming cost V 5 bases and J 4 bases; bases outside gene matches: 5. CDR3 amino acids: CASSLDRGTYGYTF. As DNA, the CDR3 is TGTGCCAGCAGCCTAGACAGGGGGACCTATGGCTACACCTTC.